The rows below give T cell receptor beta chains drawn from one sample of a study of brain T cells in children with intractable seizures. Profiling relied on immunoSEQ multiplex PCR, and the TCRdb table lists in-frame clones only, not all of them. The sample has fewer than 150,000 clones, roughly 92% seen once; the top ten hold under 4.5%. Here the sequenced sample was peripheral blood, taken at surgery. The receptors were sampled from a boy under two years old with hemimegalencephaly and intractable seizures. CDR3s include the opening cysteine and the closing phenylalanine or tryptophan. Each record gives: CDR3 length, D gene, V gene, clone size, J gene, CDR3 DNA, CDR3 protein. The D gene is left open where the match is weak. Clone size is given for some rows only: seen once, a few or many times, or a class if the clone is expanded.

11	.	TRBV28	once	TRBJ1-1	TGTGCCAGCAAGGGAGTCACTGAAGCTTTCTTT	CASKGVTEAFF
15	TRBD2	TRBV28	.	TRBJ2-7	TGTGCCAGCAGACGACTAGCGGGCCAGTACTACGAGCAGTACTTC	CASRRLAGQYYEQYF
15	.	TRBV5-4	.	TRBJ1-1	TGTGCCAGCAGCGTCGCACAGGGTACGGGCACTGAAGCTTTCTTT	CASSVAQGTGTEAFF
15	TRBD2	TRBV9	.	TRBJ2-3	TGTGCCAGCAGCGTAAGCGGGACCGCGCCGGATACGCAGTATTTT	CASSVSGTAPDTQYF
13	TRBD1	TRBV19	.	TRBJ1-1	TGTGCCAGTAGTATAGGAGCAGGGGGTGAAGCTTTCTTT	CASSIGAGGEAFF
16	TRBD2	TRBV7-2	.	TRBJ2-2	TGTGCCAGCAGCCTCCTAGCGGGAGATCGCACCGGGGAGCTGTTTTTT	CASSLLAGDRTGELFF
15	.	TRBV7-8	.	TRBJ1-4	TGTGCCAGCAGCGGAACCGGGGCCGTAGGGGAAAAACTGTTTTTT	CASSGTGAVGEKLFF
15	TRBD2	TRBV5-1	once	TRBJ2-3	TGCGCCAGCAGCTCTACAGCGGGAGTGGCAGATACGCAGTATTTT	CASSSTAGVADTQYF
11	.	TRBV3-1/TRBV3-2	.	TRBJ2-7	TGTGCCAGCAGCCACCACTACGAGCAGTACTTC	CASSHHYEQYF
15	TRBD1	TRBV15	.	TRBJ1-5	TGTGCCACCAGCCGGGACAGGGGGCAAACTCAGCCCCAGCATTTT	CATSRDRGQTQPQHF
13	.	TRBV13	.	TRBJ1-2	TGTGCCAGCAGCTTAGAACGGTACTATGGCTACACCTTC	CASSLERYYGYTF
16	TRBD2	TRBV7-8	.	TRBJ2-1	TGTGCCAGCAGGCAGGCGGTAGCGGGAGGATACAATGAGCAGTTCTTC	CASRQAVAGGYNEQFF
14	.	TRBV6-5	once	TRBJ1-6	TGTGCCAGCAGTTACGCAGCATATAATTCACCCCTCCACTTT	CASSYAAYNSPLHF
16	TRBD2	TRBV6-2/TRBV6-3	once	TRBJ2-1	TGTGCCAGCAGTTACTTGGCGCGGGGGGTGGGAAATGAGCAGTTCTTC	CASSYLARGVGNEQFF
15	TRBD2	TRBV3-1/TRBV3-2	.	TRBJ2-5	TGTGCCAGCAGCCAAGACCGACTAGCGGGTGAGACCCAGTACTTC	CASSQDRLAGETQYF
13	.	TRBV24-1	.	TRBJ1-2	TGTGCCACCAGTGAAACAGGGTTGGATGGCTACACCTTC	CATSETGLDGYTF
17	TRBD2	TRBV5-4	.	TRBJ2-3	TGTGCCAGCAGTTCGTCCCCTAGCGGGGCAAGCACAGATACGCAGTATTTT	CASSSSPSGASTDTQYF
15	TRBD1	TRBV28	.	TRBJ1-5	TGTGCCAGCAGTCCTTCAGGGGGCTTCGGGCAGCCCCAGCATTTT	CASSPSGGFGQPQHF
16	.	TRBV7-6	.	TRBJ2-5	TGTGCCAGCAGCCGAAAGATGGACAGGGCTAGCGGGACCCAGTACTTC	CASSRKMDRASGTQYF
15	TRBD1	TRBV11-2	.	TRBJ2-7	TGTGCCAGCAGCTCCGGAAGACAGGGCCCCTACGAGCAGTACTTC	CASSSGRQGPYEQYF
15	.	TRBV9	.	TRBJ2-3	TGTGTCAGCAGCGCGGCCGGGACCACTACAGATACGCAGTATTTT	CVSSAAGTTTDTQYF
15	.	TRBV4-1	.	TRBJ2-3	TGCGCCAGCAGCCAGCCGACAGATAGCACAGATACGCAGTATTTT	CASSQPTDSTDTQYF
21	TRBD1	TRBV2	.	TRBJ2-4	TGTGCCAGCAGTGTTAACCCCCTCTCGTACAGGGGAGCCCTAGCCAAAAACATTCAGTACTTC	CASSVNPLSYRGALAKNIQYF
18	TRBD1	TRBV5-1	.	TRBJ1-2	TGCGCCAGCAGCAACCCCAGGGGGGGAGAGAAAACAACTCCTGGCTACACCTTC	CASSNPRGGEKTTPGYTF
13	.	TRBV27	once	TRBJ1-1	TGTGCCAGCAGTCAAGCAGCCAGGTTAAAAGCTTTCTTT	CASSQAARLKAFF
12	.	TRBV29-1	.	TRBJ2-5	TGCAGCTTATTAGACTCGTGGGGGACCCAGTACTTC	CSLLDSWGTQYF
14	TRBD1	TRBV4-1	.	TRBJ2-5	TGCGCCAGCAGCCAAAGGGACAGGTCGGAGACCCAGTACTTC	CASSQRDRSETQYF
15	TRBD2	TRBV5-8	.	TRBJ2-1	TGTGCCAGCAGCTTGAGGGCTGGACTAGCGGGGGGGCAGTTCTTC	CASSLRAGLAGGQFF
15	TRBD1	TRBV7-7	few	TRBJ2-7	TGTGCCAGCAGCCCCGGGACAGGGGCCTCCTACGAGCAGTACTTC	CASSPGTGASYEQYF
15	TRBD2	TRBV7-3	.	TRBJ2-1	TGTGCCAGCAGCTTAGGGACTAGCTTGGGCAATGAGCAGTTCTTC	CASSLGTSLGNEQFF
16	TRBD2	TRBV28	.	TRBJ2-7	TGTGCCAGCAGTTTACCGCCGGGGAGGGGAACCTACGAGCAGTACTTC	CASSLPPGRGTYEQYF
16	TRBD2	TRBV6-5	.	TRBJ2-7	TGTGCCAGCAGTTACTCTCTTAGCGGGAGCGGCTACGAGCAGTACTTC	CASSYSLSGSGYEQYF
15	TRBD1	TRBV6-6	.	TRBJ2-7	TGTGCCAGCAGAACTGGGACAGGTCCTTCCTACGAGCAGTACTTC	CASRTGTGPSYEQYF
12	.	TRBV28	.	TRBJ1-1	TGTGCCAGCAGTTTGCCGAACACTGAAGCTTTCTTT	CASSLPNTEAFF
15	TRBD1	TRBV28	.	TRBJ2-1	TGTGCCAGCAGCAGACAGGGAAGGCAAGCCAATGAGCAGTTCTTC	CASSRQGRQANEQFF
11	.	TRBV7-6	.	TRBJ2-3	TGTGCCAGCAGCCTTACAGATACGCAGTATTTT	CASSLTDTQYF
13	.	TRBV29-1	few	TRBJ1-5	TGCAGCGTTGAAGTGGGAAAGGGTCAGCCCCAGCATTTT	CSVEVGKGQPQHF
15	.	TRBV9	.	TRBJ2-5	TGTGCCAGCAGCGCTCCTCCCCGGAGACAAGAGACCCAGTACTTC	CASSAPPRRQETQYF
13	.	TRBV6-5	.	TRBJ2-7	TGTGCCAGCAGTTACCGACTATCCTACGAGCAGTACTTC	CASSYRLSYEQYF
18	.	TRBV15	.	TRBJ2-1	TGTGCCACCAGCAGAGATCGTGCTTTCGGGAACTCCTACAATGAGCAGTTCTTC	CATSRDRAFGNSYNEQFF
12	.	TRBV15	.	TRBJ2-5	TGTGCCACCAGCAGAGACCAAGAGACCCAGTACTTC	CATSRDQETQYF
18	TRBD2	TRBV5-1	.	TRBJ2-7	TGCGCCAGCAGCTCGGGACTAGCGGGAGGGCCCTATTCCTACGAGCAGTACTTC	CASSSGLAGGPYSYEQYF
12	TRBD1	TRBV2	.	TRBJ1-4	TGTGCCAGCACTACGGGACAGACCAAACTGTTTTTT	CASTTGQTKLFF
12	.	TRBV6-2/TRBV6-3	.	TRBJ2-7	TGTGCCAGCAGTAACAGGGTAGGCGAGCAGTACTTC	CASSNRVGEQYF
13	.	TRBV6-2/TRBV6-3	.	TRBJ2-3	TGTGCCAGCAGCATCGGGGACACAGATACGCAGTATTTT	CASSIGDTDTQYF
19	.	TRBV11-2	.	TRBJ2-7	TGTGCCAGCAGCAAAGCCCCCCGAACAGGGTCCCCTTCTAGCTACGAGCAGTACTTC	CASSKAPRTGSPSSYEQYF
12	TRBD2	TRBV10-3	.	TRBJ2-7	TGTGCCATCCGGGAGGGAGGGTACGAGCAGTACTTC	CAIREGGYEQYF
12	.	TRBV29-1	.	TRBJ2-1	TGCAGCGTCAACAGGGGAGGCAATGAGCAGTTCTTC	CSVNRGGNEQFF